This record covers a single T cell receptor beta chain. Given a much more abundant clone one base away, this may be a read error. The data stem from a study of blood T cells in healthy people across ages. Primed by a sample-barcoded 5' primer and a J-beta primer mix, a second PCR proceeded for 7 to 11 cycles. In TCRdb, the 5' RACE reads were re-called with MiXCR into one record per CDR3 protein. The sample lists around 1.7 million distinct CDR3 sequences; 28% were seen once. Germline CDR1 SGHTA, CDR2 FQGNSA. The CDR3 contains 17 residues. V and J are TRBV7-2 and TRBJ2-5; 13 bases match TRBD2. The clonotype was recovered from a woman aged 30 to 39 in good health. Input material: blood. The CDR3 DNA reads as TGTGTCAGCAGCCCCGGGACTAGCGGGATAAGGAGAGAGACCCAGTACTTC. This sequence encodes CVSSPGTSGIRRETQYF.